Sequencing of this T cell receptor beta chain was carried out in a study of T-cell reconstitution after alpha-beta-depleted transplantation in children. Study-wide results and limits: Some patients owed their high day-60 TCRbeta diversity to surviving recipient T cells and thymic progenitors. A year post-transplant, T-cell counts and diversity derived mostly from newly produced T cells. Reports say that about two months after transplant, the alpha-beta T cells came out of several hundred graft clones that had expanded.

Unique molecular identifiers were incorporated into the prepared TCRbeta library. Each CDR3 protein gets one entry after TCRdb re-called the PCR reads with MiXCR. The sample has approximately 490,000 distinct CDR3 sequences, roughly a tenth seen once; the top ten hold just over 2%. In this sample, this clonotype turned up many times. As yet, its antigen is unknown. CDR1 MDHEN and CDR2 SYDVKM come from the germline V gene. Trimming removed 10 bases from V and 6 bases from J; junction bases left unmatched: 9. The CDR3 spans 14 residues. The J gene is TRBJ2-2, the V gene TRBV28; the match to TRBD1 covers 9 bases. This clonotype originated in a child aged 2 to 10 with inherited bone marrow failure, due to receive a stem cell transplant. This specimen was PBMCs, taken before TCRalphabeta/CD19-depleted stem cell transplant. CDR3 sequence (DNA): TGTGCCACCACTAGGGACAGGGTGGCCGGGGAGCTGTTTTTT. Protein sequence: CATTRDRVAGELFF.